Given below is one T cell receptor (beta chain) in context. Researchers report isolating at least 6.5 million PBMCs per sample. This entry comes from a study of blood T cells in healthy people across ages. V trimming: 6 bases; J trimming: 0 bases; junction bases outside the gene matches: 8. Germline V gives CDR1 SGHTA, CDR2 FQGNSA. This CDR3 comprises 16 residues. The authors ran a second PCR of about 7 to 11 cycles using a sample-barcoded 5' primer and a J-beta primer mix. TCRdb analysed the 5' RACE reads with MiXCR anew, one entry per CDR3 protein. The repertoire holds hundreds of thousands of distinct CDR3 sequences, roughly 43% seen once, with approximately 23% in the top ten.

The chain couples TRBV7-2 to TRBJ2-7; TRBD1 aligns across 10 bases. The sequencing input was blood. This clonotype originated in an elderly man in good health. The CDR3 spells CASSFTRDRGSYEQYF. CDR3 DNA sequence: TGTGCCAGCAGTTTCACCCGGGACAGGGGCTCCTACGAGCAGTACTTC.